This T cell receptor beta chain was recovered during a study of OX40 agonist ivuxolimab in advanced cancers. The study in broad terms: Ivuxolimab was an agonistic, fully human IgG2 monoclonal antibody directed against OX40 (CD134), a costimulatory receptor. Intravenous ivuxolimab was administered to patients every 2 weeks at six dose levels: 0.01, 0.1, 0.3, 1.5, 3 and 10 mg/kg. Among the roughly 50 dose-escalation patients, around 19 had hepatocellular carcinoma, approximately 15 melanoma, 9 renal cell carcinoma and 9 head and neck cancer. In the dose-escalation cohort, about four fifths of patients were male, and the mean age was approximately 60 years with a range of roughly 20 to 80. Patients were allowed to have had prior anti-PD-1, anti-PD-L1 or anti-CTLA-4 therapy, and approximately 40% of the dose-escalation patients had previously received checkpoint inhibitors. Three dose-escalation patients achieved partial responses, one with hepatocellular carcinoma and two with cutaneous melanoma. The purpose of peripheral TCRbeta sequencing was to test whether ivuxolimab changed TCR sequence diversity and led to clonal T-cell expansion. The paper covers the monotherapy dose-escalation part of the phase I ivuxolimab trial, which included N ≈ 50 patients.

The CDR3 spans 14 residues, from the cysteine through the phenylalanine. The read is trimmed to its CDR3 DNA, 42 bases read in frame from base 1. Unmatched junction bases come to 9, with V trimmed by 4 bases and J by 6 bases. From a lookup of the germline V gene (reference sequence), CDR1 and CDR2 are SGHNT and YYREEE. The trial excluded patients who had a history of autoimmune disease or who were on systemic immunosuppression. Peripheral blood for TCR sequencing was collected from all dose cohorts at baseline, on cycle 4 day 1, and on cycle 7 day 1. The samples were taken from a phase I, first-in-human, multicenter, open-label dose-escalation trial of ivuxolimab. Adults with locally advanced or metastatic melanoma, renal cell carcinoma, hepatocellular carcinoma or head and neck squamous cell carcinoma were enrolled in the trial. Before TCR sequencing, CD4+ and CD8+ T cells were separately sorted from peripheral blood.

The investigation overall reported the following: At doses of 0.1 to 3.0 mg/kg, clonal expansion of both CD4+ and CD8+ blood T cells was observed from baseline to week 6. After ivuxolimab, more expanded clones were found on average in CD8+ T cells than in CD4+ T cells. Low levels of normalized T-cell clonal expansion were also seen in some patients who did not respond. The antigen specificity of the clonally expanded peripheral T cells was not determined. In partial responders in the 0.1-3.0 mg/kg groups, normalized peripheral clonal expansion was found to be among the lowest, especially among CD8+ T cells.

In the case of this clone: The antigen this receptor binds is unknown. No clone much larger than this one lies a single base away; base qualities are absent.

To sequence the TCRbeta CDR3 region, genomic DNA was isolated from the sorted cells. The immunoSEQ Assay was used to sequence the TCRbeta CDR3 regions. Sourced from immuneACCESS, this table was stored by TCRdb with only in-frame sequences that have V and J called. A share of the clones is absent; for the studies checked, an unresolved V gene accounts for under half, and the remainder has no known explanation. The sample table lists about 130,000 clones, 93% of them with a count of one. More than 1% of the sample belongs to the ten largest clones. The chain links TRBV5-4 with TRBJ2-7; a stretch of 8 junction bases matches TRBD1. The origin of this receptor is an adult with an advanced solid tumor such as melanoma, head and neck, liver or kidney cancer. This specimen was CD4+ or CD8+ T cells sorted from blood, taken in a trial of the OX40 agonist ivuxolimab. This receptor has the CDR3 CASSPGQGWAEQYF. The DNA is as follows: TGTGCCAGCAGCCCCGGACAGGGCTGGGCCGAGCAGTACTTC.